Here is one TCR beta chain with its context. The data originate from a study of immune characterization of retroperitoneal liposarcoma. TCRdb fed the PCR reads into MiXCR, producing one record per CDR3 protein. The sample consists of a few thousand distinct CDR3 sequences, around 45% of them appearing once. Germline CDR1 is SGHTA and CDR2 is FQGNSA. This CDR3 is built from 13 residues. The ends were cut back, 1 base at V and 3 bases at J, with 6 bases in the middle. This clonotype was sampled from a male donor with retroperitoneal liposarcoma. Input material: tumor tissue. The chain recombines TRBV7-2 with TRBJ1-2, with unresolved D. CDR3 nucleotides: TGTGCCAGCAGCTTAGGGACGGACTATGGCTACACCTTC. This codes for CASSLGTDYGYTF.